This T cell receptor beta chain was captured by sequencing in a study of memory CD4+ T cells and cytomegalovirus serostatus. General study findings and limits: About 40% of the roughly 160 known CMV-associated TCRbeta sequences appeared in CD4+ memory.

With 1 base removed from V and 7 bases from J, the gap between germline ends came to 14 bases. Germline CDR1 is SGHRS and CDR2 is YFSETQ. This CDR3 is 14 amino acids long. With respect to this clone: Antigen: not known.

In the original processing: Out-of-frame sequences were removed, leaving 2 million or so distinct TCRbeta sequences. Sequencing used immunoSEQ multiplex PCR; TCRdb keeps in-frame clones, though not all of them. V and J calls plus clone size are reproduced from that table; the DNA served to infer D and trimming. The sample consists of about 75,000 clones, 75% to 85% of them appearing once. Single viable CD3+CD4+CD8-CD45RO+ cells were sorted as the memory CD4+ T cells. Positive selection with CD4 microbeads enriched total CD4+ T cells. This clonotype was obtained from an adult in good health and CMV-seropositive. The V gene is TRBV5-1, the J gene TRBJ1-2; D not resolved. The sample was memory CD4+ T cells from blood. The CDR3 sequence: CASSLRTERTGYTF. The CDR3 DNA is TGCGCCAGCAGCTTGCGGACGGAGAGGACTGGCTACACCTTC. The full variable domain, its missing parts supplied by reference TRBV5-1 and TRBJ1-2, is KAGVTQTPRYLIKTRGQQVTLSCSPISGHRSVSWYQQTPGQGLQFLFEYFSETQRNKGNFPGRFSGRQFSNSRSEMNVSTLELGDSALYLCASSLRTERTGYTFGSGTRLTVV.